The entry below describes one TCR beta chain. The data were produced by immunoSEQ multiplex PCR, yet TCRdb's version contains in-frame clones alone and is incomplete. This table has around 200,000 clones, about four fifths appearing once. This sample stems from a study of blood T cell repertoires in COVID-19. The wider study: Acute and convalescent COVID-19 samples came from the United States, Italy and Spain.

With 7 bases clipped from V and 6 bases from J, the junction kept 6 bases outside the gene matches. The CDR3 runs 13 residues. Sequencing input: peripheral blood. The genes are TRBV12-3 or TRBV12-4 and TRBJ1-2, with 9 bases lining up with TRBD1. This TCR came from a human donor in a cohort sampled during active COVID-19. In DNA, the CDR3 is TGTGCCAGCACAACCGGGACAGGGCATGGCTACACCTTC. It yields the protein CASTTGTGHGYTF.